A selection of T cell receptor beta chains follows, all from one sample in a study of blood T cells in healthy people across ages. TCRdb passed the 5' RACE reads through MiXCR, listing each CDR3 protein once. The sample has hundreds of thousands of distinct CDR3 sequences; 20% to 25% are singletons. The sample was blood. Source of these receptors: a man between 65 and 85 years old in good health. CDR3s leave out the opening cysteine and the closing phenylalanine or tryptophan. The order of the fields is V gene, J gene, CDR3 protein.

V gene: TRBV20-1
J gene: TRBJ2-7
CDR3 protein: SARTSGRGTYEQY

V gene: TRBV5-1
J gene: TRBJ1-2
CDR3 protein: ASSFPDNYGYT

V gene: TRBV12-3/TRBV12-4
J gene: TRBJ1-1
CDR3 protein: ASTPIPGLNTEAF

V gene: TRBV24-1
J gene: TRBJ2-3
CDR3 protein: ATSDRARSSGSADTQY

V gene: TRBV3-1
J gene: TRBJ2-7
CDR3 protein: ASSRQGPTYEQY

V gene: TRBV7-8
J gene: TRBJ1-4
CDR3 protein: ASSPTGTVGEKLF

V gene: TRBV7-9
J gene: NA
CDR3 protein: ASSLQTKSHEQY

V gene: TRBV7-9
J gene: TRBJ2-5
CDR3 protein: TSSLMTGGAETQY

V gene: TRBV29-1
J gene: TRBJ2-3
CDR3 protein: SARDSTDTQY

V gene: TRBV3-1
J gene: TRBJ1-1
CDR3 protein: ASSPTGRRNTEAF

V gene: TRBV20-1
J gene: TRBJ2-3
CDR3 protein: SAHRDHTDTQY

V gene: TRBV5-1
J gene: TRBJ2-1
CDR3 protein: ASTGAPNSYNEQF

V gene: TRBV20-1
J gene: TRBJ2-5
CDR3 protein: SAHKQETQY

V gene: TRBV20-1
J gene: TRBJ2-1
CDR3 protein: SAIPFAGVYNEQF

V gene: TRBV4-3
J gene: TRBJ2-2
CDR3 protein: ASSQVGQGSGELF

V gene: TRBV5-5
J gene: TRBJ2-7
CDR3 protein: ASSSFTEQY

V gene: TRBV7-2
J gene: TRBJ2-4
CDR3 protein: ASSLASWGNIQY

V gene: TRBV7-9
J gene: TRBJ2-2
CDR3 protein: ASSLGATGELF

V gene: TRBV20-1
J gene: TRBJ1-1
CDR3 protein: SASGDRFQGFSEAF

V gene: TRBV5-6
J gene: TRBJ1-3
CDR3 protein: ASRASGSGNTIY

V gene: TRBV7-9
J gene: TRBJ2-7
CDR3 protein: ASRPRTSGKSYEQY